Presented here are 24 T cell receptor beta chains from one specimen sequenced in a study of T cell repertoires in cytomegalovirus infection. Their specific antigens are unknown. A single record per CDR3 protein comes from TCRdb applying MiXCR to the reads. The sample lists roughly 920,000 distinct CDR3 sequences; 25% to 40% were seen once. Specimen: cultured CD8+ T cells from PBMCs, collected from culture after CMV antigen stimulation. The receptor set was obtained from a human donor in good health (CMV status not recorded). Some clones in this sample may be carry-over from other donors' samples.

The V call is TRBV6-1, the J call TRBJ2-3; D unresolved. The CDR3 loop spans 11 amino acids. Trimming took off 4 bases at V and 10 bases at J, with 9 bases between the two ends. Germline lookup yields CDR1 MNHNS and CDR2 SASEGT. The CDR3 region is CASSGVIAQYF. The DNA of the CDR3 is TGTGCCAGCAGTGGGGTGATTGCGCAGTATTTT.

The chain is built from TRBV28 and TRBJ2-2; no firm D call. Germline loops: CDR1 MDHEN, CDR2 SYDVKM. The germline V and J ends were trimmed by 3 bases and 6 bases, with 14 bases remaining between them. The CDR3 runs 15 residues. The DNA for the CDR3 is TGTGCCAGCAGTTTCGTTTTAGGTGGACCCGGGGAGCTGTTTTTT. Encoded protein: CASSFVLGGPGELFF.

Comment on this clonotype: A much bigger clone sits one base away, suggesting this may be a read error. The chain joins TRBV7-3 to TRBJ2-2, with a possible D match to TRBD1 (5 bases). Per germline, CDR1 SGHTA and CDR2 FQGTGA. The CDR3 loop spans 15 amino acids. The CDR3 reads CDSSFRQGYAGELFF. DNA for the CDR3: TGTGACAGCAGCTTCCGGCAGGGTTATGCCGGGGAGCTGTTTTTT.

Many counts were recorded for this clonotype. Here the CDR3 DNA reads TGTGCCAGCAGCGAAGGACAGGTCGGCCCACCCCTCCACTTT. Its translation is CASSEGQVGPPLHF. This rearrangement joins TRBV7-2 to TRBJ1-6; 7 bases agree with TRBD1. From germline, CDR1 is SGHTA and CDR2 FQGNSA. V lost 5 bases and J lost 11; bases outside the gene matches: 9. This CDR3 is 14 amino acids long.

This clonotype was observed a few times. This rearrangement joins TRBV5-6 to TRBJ2-7; D is uncertain. V shed 4 bases and J shed 5 bases, with 13 bases lying between them. The CDR3 contains 13 residues. CDR1 SGHDT and CDR2 YYEEEE come from the germline V gene. CDR3 nucleotide sequence: TGTGCCAGCAGCATCGGGTCTCGGGACGAGCAGTACTTC. Protein product: CASSIGSRDEQYF.

This clonotype showed up just a few times. V is TRBV29-1 and J is TRBJ2-4, with a possible D match to TRBD2 (5 bases). The V gene lost 6 bases and the J gene lost 5 bases, with 20 bases spanning the gap. The CDR3 runs to 15 residues. Germline values: CDR1 SQVTM, CDR2 ANQGSEA. The CDR3 DNA follows: TGCAGCGTCGAACTAGTGACCCAGGAGGAAAACATTCAGTACTTC. This encodes CSVELVTQEENIQYF.

The chain couples TRBV4-3 to TRBJ1-4, with TRBD1 matching over 8 bases. The CDR3 contains 17 residues. Germline CDR1 and CDR2: LGHNA and YSLEER. J gave up 5 bases and V 2 bases, and 10 bases lay outside the gene matches. The CDR3 bases are TGCGCCAGCAGCCAACAATCCAGGACAGGGCTGAATGAAAAACTGTTTTTT. Residues: CASSQQSRTGLNEKLFF.

The table lists this clonotype with many counts. This sequence joins TRBV7-8 and TRBJ2-7; D might be TRBD1 (6 bases). CDR1 SGHVS and CDR2 FQNEAQ come from the germline V gene. V was trimmed by 1 base and J by 0 bases, leaving 13 bases between them. This CDR3 spans 16 amino acids. This CDR3 is CASSLVSGQSSYEQYF. The CDR3, as DNA: TGTGCCAGCAGCTTAGTCTCCGGACAGAGCTCCTACGAGCAGTACTTC.

This clonotype has a count of ten or more. The chain joins TRBV7-9 to TRBJ2-1, with a weak D call TRBD2 (6 bases). The V and J ends lost 3 bases and 5 bases respectively, with 11 bases between them. This CDR3 contains 14 residues. Germline CDR1 SEHNR, CDR2 FQNEAQ (reference sequence). The CDR3 protein is CASSLGGLHNEQFF. The CDR3 nucleotides are TGTGCCAGCAGCTTGGGGGGACTCCACAATGAGCAGTTCTTC.

This clonotype was observed a handful of times. This rearrangement joins TRBV7-9 to TRBJ2-3; TRBD1 agrees at 9 bases. Germline-derived CDR1 and CDR2 are SEHNR and FQNEAQ (reference sequence). V lost 5 bases and J lost 8; bases outside the gene matches: 17. This CDR3 comprises 17 residues. CDR3 sequence (DNA): TGTGCCAGCAGCATACCGGGACAGGGCCCCCTGGTAGCTACGCAGTATTTT. Protein sequence: CASSIPGQGPLVATQYF.

This clonotype was found a few times. The chain uses TRBV12-3 or TRBV12-4 and TRBJ1-4, with a weak D call TRBD1 (6 bases). Trimming stripped 2 bases from V and 3 bases from J, with 16 bases between. This CDR3 contains 17 residues. The CDR3 protein is CASSLFPDGQSNEKLFF. The CDR3 DNA reads TGTGCCAGCAGTTTATTTCCGGATGGACAGTCTAATGAAAAACTGTTTTTT.

This chain uses TRBV29-1 with TRBJ2-7; 7 bases line up with TRBD1. Germline V CDR1 and CDR2: SQVTM, ANQGSEA. The CDR3 has 10 amino acids. V lost 7 bases and J lost 7; bases outside the gene matches: 4. The CDR3 nucleotides are TGCAGCGCCTCACAGGGGGAGCAGTACTTC. It yields the protein CSASQGEQYF.

The rearrangement joins TRBV23-1 to TRBJ1-2; 7 bases match TRBD1. TRBV23-1 is classed as an ORF, of uncertain function. Losses at the gene ends were 0 bases for V and 4 bases for J; bases not matched to a gene: 11. The CDR3 spans 17 residues. The CDR3 loop reads CASSQSWGRTGSYGYTF. The CDR3 DNA reads as TGCGCCAGCAGTCAATCTTGGGGACGGACAGGAAGCTATGGCTACACCTTC.

This clonotype was recorded many times. The V and J genes are TRBV7-2 and TRBJ2-5; 10 bases map to TRBD2. The CDR3 has 13 residues. V lost 5 bases and J lost 4; bases outside the gene matches: 1. Germline CDR1 and CDR2: SGHTA and FQGNSA. Here the CDR3 DNA reads TGTGCCAGCAGCGCTAGCGGGGGAGAGACCCAGTACTTC. Translating gives CASSASGGETQYF.

The gene calls are TRBV9 and TRBJ1-2; a possible D gene is TRBD1 (5 bases). Trimming took off 1 base at V and 3 bases at J, with 19 bases between the two ends. This CDR3 has 17 amino acids. CDR1 and CDR2 (germline): SGDLS, YYNGEE. The CDR3 DNA reads TGTGCCAGCAGCGTAAGGCAGGGTCCTCGGTTGGACTATGGCTACACCTTC. It specifies CASSVRQGPRLDYGYTF.

This clonotype came up many times. The chain links TRBV19 to TRBJ1-1; D is uncertain. The CDR3 has 12 residues. CDR1 and CDR2 (germline): LNHDA, SQIVND (reference sequence). V was trimmed by 3 bases and J by 3 bases, leaving 5 bases between them. The CDR3 here is CASSMKDTEAFF. CDR3 in DNA: TGTGCCAGTAGTATGAAGGACACTGAAGCTTTCTTT.

This rearrangement joins TRBV5-6 to TRBJ2-1; 11 bases are shared with TRBD1. The V and J ends lost 3 bases and 9 bases, in that order; junction bases with no gene match: 2. This CDR3 comprises 13 residues. Germline assignment: CDR1 SGHDT and CDR2 YYEEEE. The CDR3 sequence is CASSYGTGGEQFF. CDR3 nucleotides: TGTGCCAGCAGCTACGGGACAGGGGGTGAGCAGTTCTTC.

The gene calls are TRBV4-1 and TRBJ2-7, with a possible D match to TRBD1 (6 bases). The CDR3 runs 15 residues. CDR1 MGHRA and CDR2 YSYEKL come from the germline V gene. V lost 4 bases to trimming and J lost 5 bases, with 18 bases between them. Here the CDR3 reads CASSPGHGVGDEQYF. Here the CDR3 DNA reads TGCGCCAGCAGCCCGGGACACGGGGTAGGGGACGAGCAGTACTTC.

The chain combines TRBV12-3 or TRBV12-4 with TRBJ1-1, with D unclear. This CDR3 has 13 residues. V gave up 6 bases and J gave up 4 bases, with 12 bases separating them. CDR3 bases: TGTGCCAGCAGGCCCTTTCTGAGCACTGAAGCTTTCTTT. It is translated as CASRPFLSTEAFF.

This chain joins TRBV5-1 and TRBJ1-6; tentatively, D is TRBD1 (5 bases). The CDR3 extends over 14 amino acids. Germline CDR1 and CDR2: SGHRS and YFSETQ. Deletions cut 4 bases from V and 7 bases from J, with 12 bases between. CDR3 in amino acids: CASSTGTDNSPLHF. CDR3 coding DNA: TGCGCCAGCAGCACCGGGACCGACAATTCACCCCTCCACTTT.

This clonotype was detected only a few times. The chain carries TRBV4-1 and TRBJ2-1; no clear D gene. Germline values: CDR1 MGHRA, CDR2 YSYEKL. The CDR3 has 15 residues. Trimming cost V 4 bases and J 4 bases, with 14 bases left between them. Written as DNA, the CDR3 is TGCGCCAGCAGCCCCGTTGCGCAAAAGTACAATGAGCAGTTCTTC. Its protein is CASSPVAQKYNEQFF.

As to this clonotype: A junction end diverges from the germline sequence, so it may reflect a read error. This chain connects TRBV19 to TRBJ1-5; no reliable D call. The CDR3 sequence is 14 residues long. CDR1 and CDR2 (germline): LNHDA, SQIVND (reference sequence). CDR3 sequence (DNA): TGTGCCAGTAGTATAGGGTATAGCAATCAGTCCCAGCATTTT. This translates into CASSIGYSNQSQHF.

The sample holds a few counts of this clonotype. The chain combines TRBV15 with TRBJ1-2; no definite D call. This CDR3 has 15 residues. Germline CDR1 and CDR2: LNHNV and YYDKDF (reference sequence). V lost 0 bases, J lost 3 bases, and 11 bases lay in between. The CDR3 reads CATSRDDAAYYGYTF. DNA of the CDR3: TGTGCCACCAGCAGAGATGATGCGGCCTACTATGGCTACACCTTC.

The rearrangement links TRBV20-1 to TRBJ2-7; D might be TRBD1 (6 bases). This CDR3 region has 12 residues. Trimming removed 5 bases at V and 5 bases at J, with 13 bases between. CDR1 and CDR2 from the germline V gene are DFQATT and SNEGSKA (reference sequence). CDR3 protein: CSAAQGTHEQYF. As DNA, the CDR3 is TGCAGTGCTGCACAGGGAACCCACGAGCAGTACTTC.